These 9 T cell receptor beta chains originate from one sample sequenced in a study of T cell responses to AZD1222 COVID-19 vaccine. Produced via immunoSEQ multiplex PCR; TCRdb's table is partial and in-frame only. The table includes 95,000 to 150,000 clones, 92% detected once. The source was peripheral blood, collected on day 0 of AZD1222 vaccination. The receptors derive from an adult in good health.

This chain connects TRBV21-1 to TRBJ2-6; the table's D call TRBD2 went unverified against the DNA. TRBV21-1 is flagged as a pseudogene. The CDR3 extends over 20 amino acids. The CDR3: CASSARYARRTYSGANVLTF. DNA for the CDR3: TGTGCCAGCAGCGCCCGGTACGCGAGGAGAACTTACTCTGGGGCCAACGTCCTGACTTTC.

The count of this clone is one. As DNA, the CDR3 is TGTGCCAGCACTTTACAGGGGTTCGGGGAAAAACTGTTTTTT. Its protein is CASTLQGFGEKLFF. This sequence joins TRBV2 and TRBJ1-4; 7 nucleotides match TRBD1. The CDR3 totals 14 residues. Trimming removed 7 bases from V and 8 bases from J; junction bases left unmatched: 10. Per the germline V gene, CDR1 is SNHLY and CDR2 is FYNNEI.

The genes are TRBV3-1 (or the pseudogene TRBV3-2) and TRBJ2-5; D is possibly TRBD2 (6 bases). V shed 11 bases and J shed 7 bases, with 14 bases lying between them. Germline CDR1 reads LGHDT; CDR2 reads YNNKEL (reference sequence). This CDR3 spans 11 amino acids. The CDR3 bases are TGTGCCCTCACGGGGGTTAGGACCCAGTACTTC. Protein sequence: CALTGVRTQYF.

The chain couples TRBV5-5 to TRBJ1-2, with D unresolved. Trimming left V 0 bases short and J 4 bases short, with 13 bases between. Germline V lookup: CDR1 SGHKS, CDR2 YYEKEE (reference sequence). The CDR3 runs 15 residues. As DNA, the CDR3 is TGTGCCAGCAGCTTGGGACGGACGGCCGTCTATGGCTACACCTTC. Its translation is CASSLGRTAVYGYTF.

The chain combines TRBV19 with TRBJ1-1; D possibly corresponds to TRBD1 (5 bases). The CDR3 covers 17 residues. Germline CDR1 and CDR2: LNHDA and SQIVND (reference sequence). The V and J ends lost 5 bases and 4 bases respectively, with 23 bases between them. CDR3 loop: CASSFSRDGLWATEAFF. For the CDR3, the DNA is TGTGCCAGTAGTTTTTCCCGGGACGGCCTTTGGGCCACTGAAGCTTTCTTT. Drawing the rest from reference TRBV19 and TRBJ1-1, the complete variable domain is DGGITQSPKYLFRKEGQNVTLSCEQNLNHDAMYWYRQDPGQGLRLIYYSQIVNDFQKGDIAEGYSVSREKKESFPLTVTSAQKNPTAFYLCASSFSRDGLWATEAFFGQGTRLTVV.

The rearrangement uses TRBV24-1 and TRBJ1-3; D not resolved. V shed 6 bases and J shed 0 bases, with 17 bases lying between them. Germline V CDR1 and CDR2: KGHDR, SFDVKD. This CDR3 has 17 residues. The CDR3 coding sequence is TGTGCCACCAGTAAGTCCAAAAAATTAAGCTCTGGAAACACCATATATTTT. This encodes CATSKSKKLSSGNTIYF.

The V call is TRBV21-1, the J call TRBJ2-7; the table gives TRBD2 as D, unverified against the DNA. TRBV21-1 is listed as a pseudogene. This CDR3 region has 16 residues. In DNA form, the CDR3 reads TGTGCCAGCGGCCCAGACGGGCCTAGCTGTTACTACGAGCAGTACGTC. Its translation is CASGPDGPSCYYEQYV.

The rearrangement links TRBV6-5 to TRBJ1-1; no definite D call. The V end was cut by 11 bases, the J end by 6 bases, with 22 bases between. There are 14 residues in the CDR3. CDR1 and CDR2 (germline): MNHEY, SVGAGI. The CDR3 sequence: CAVFPVRFDAEAFF. CDR3 DNA: TGTGCCGTCTTCCCAGTGAGGTTTGACGCTGAAGCTTTCTTT.

This clone was counted only a few times. The chain is built from TRBV28 and TRBJ1-2; D is possibly TRBD1 (5 bases). Germline V gene sequence: CDR1 MDHEN, CDR2 SYDVKM. The CDR3 runs 13 residues. V was pared by 7 bases and J by 4 bases, with 13 bases between. This CDR3 reads CASTEGQLYGYTF. DNA for the CDR3: TGTGCCAGCACCGAGGGGCAGCTCTATGGCTACACCTTC.